This T cell receptor (beta chain) was recorded in a study of read filtering for tumor transcriptome and immune sequencing. Study-level information: The cohort had approximately 16 men and about 15 women aged about 47 to 90, mean around 63 years. Whole-transcriptome libraries were prepared after DNase treatment.

Ten or more counts support this clonotype. This library used roughly 400 ng RNA and molecular barcoded adaptors spanning alpha/delta and beta/gamma chains. TCRdb re-derived calls from the reads in MiXCR, one entry per CDR3 protein. The sample contains fewer than 150,000 distinct CDR3 sequences, roughly 13% of which appear only once. Sequences were obtained from a population of CD138-negative cells sorted from bone marrow. The TCR comes from a donor at least 40 years old with multiple myeloma.

The CDR3 nucleotides read TGCAGCGCAGGACAGGGACAAGAGACCCAGTACTTC. Protein: CSAGQGQETQYF. The chain links TRBV29-1 to TRBJ2-5; 8 nucleotides align to TRBD1. Per the germline V gene, CDR1 is SQVTM and CDR2 is ANQGSEA. The CDR3 sequence is 12 residues long. The V segment lost 7 bases and the J segment 2 bases; nucleotides outside the gene matches: 3.